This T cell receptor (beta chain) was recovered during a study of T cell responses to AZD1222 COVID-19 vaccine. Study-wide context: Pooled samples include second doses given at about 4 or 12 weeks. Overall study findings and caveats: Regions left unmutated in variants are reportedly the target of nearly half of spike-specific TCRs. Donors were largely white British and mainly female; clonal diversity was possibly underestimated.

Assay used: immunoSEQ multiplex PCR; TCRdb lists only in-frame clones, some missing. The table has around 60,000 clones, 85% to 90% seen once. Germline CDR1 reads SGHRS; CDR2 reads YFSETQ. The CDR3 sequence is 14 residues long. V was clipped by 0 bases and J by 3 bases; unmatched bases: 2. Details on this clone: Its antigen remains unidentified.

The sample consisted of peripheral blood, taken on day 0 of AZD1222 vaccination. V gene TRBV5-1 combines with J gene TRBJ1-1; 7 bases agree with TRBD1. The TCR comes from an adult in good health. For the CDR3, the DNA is TGCGCCAGCAGCTTGGACAGGGGTCACACTGAAGCTTTCTTT. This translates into CASSLDRGHTEAFF.